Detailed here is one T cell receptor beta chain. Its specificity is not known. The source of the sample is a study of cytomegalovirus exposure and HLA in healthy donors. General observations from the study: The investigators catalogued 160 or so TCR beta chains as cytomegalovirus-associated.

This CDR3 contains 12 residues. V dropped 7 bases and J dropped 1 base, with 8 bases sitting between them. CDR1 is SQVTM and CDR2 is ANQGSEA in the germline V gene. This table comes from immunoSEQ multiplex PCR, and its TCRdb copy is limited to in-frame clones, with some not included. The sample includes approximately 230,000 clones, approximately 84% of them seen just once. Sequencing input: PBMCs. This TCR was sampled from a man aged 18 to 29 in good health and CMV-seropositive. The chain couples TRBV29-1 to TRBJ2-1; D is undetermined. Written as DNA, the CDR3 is TGCAGCGCCGAGAGGTCCTACAATGAGCAGTTCTTC. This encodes CSAERSYNEQFF.